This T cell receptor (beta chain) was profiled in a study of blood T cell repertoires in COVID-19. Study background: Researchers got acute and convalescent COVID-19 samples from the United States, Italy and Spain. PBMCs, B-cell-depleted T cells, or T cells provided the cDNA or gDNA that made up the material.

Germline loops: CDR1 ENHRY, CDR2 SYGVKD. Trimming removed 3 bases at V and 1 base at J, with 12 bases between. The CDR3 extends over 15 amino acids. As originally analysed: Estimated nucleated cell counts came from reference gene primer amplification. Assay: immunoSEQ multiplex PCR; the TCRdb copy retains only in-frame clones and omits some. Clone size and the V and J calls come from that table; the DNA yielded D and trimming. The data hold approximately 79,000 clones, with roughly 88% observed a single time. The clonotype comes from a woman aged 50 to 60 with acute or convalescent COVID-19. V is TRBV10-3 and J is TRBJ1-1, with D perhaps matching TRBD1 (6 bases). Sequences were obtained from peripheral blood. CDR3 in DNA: TGTGCCATCAGTGAAAGACAGGTAACGAACACTGAAGCTTTCTTT. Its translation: CAISERQVTNTEAFF.